This TCR beta chain was obtained from a study of T cells expressing NK-cell markers. About the research overall: Seven donors tested HCMV-seropositive and one tested seronegative among the eight sequenced.

After re-calling the 5' RACE reads, TCRdb lists one entry per CDR3 protein, DNA absent. Seen in this sample are hundreds of thousands of distinct CDR3 sequences; the ten most common clones hold 7.3%. This CDR3 comprises 15 residues. Germline V gene data show CDR1 as SGHTA and CDR2 as FQGNSA. Specimen: blood T cells: a sorted CD56 or NKG2C T cell subset, CD4+ or CD8+ T cells, or bulk PBMC T cells (not recorded which). The source of this sequence is a woman aged 18-69 years in good health. The chain couples TRBV7-2 to TRBJ2-2. The CDR3 is CASSSLSGNTGELFF.